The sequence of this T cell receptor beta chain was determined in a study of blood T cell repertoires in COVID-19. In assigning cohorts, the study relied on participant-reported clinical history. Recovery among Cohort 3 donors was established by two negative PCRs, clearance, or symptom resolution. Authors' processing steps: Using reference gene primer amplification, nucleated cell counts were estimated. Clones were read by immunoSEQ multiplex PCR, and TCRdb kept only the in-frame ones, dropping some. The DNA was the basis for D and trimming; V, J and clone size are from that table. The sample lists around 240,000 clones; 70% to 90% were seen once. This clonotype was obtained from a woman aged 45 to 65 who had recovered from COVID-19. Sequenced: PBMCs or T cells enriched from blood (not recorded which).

CDR3 in DNA: TGTGCCAGCAGCCACTCCTTGAGCTCCTACAATGAGCAGTTCTTC. Residues: CASSHSLSSYNEQFF. This chain uses TRBV3-1 (or the pseudogene TRBV3-2) with TRBJ2-1, with D unresolved. Per germline, CDR1 LGHDT and CDR2 YNNKEL (reference sequence). The CDR3 length is 15 residues. V was pared by 3 bases and J by 0 bases, with 9 bases between.